The subject of this entry is one TCR beta chain. Its antigen is currently not known. No quality values exist for individual bases; no much larger clone is one base distant. The data were obtained in a study of shared clonotypes between healthy human individuals (dated by TCRdb to 2020 to 2021). With regard to the full study: A couple of women and a few men aged 18 to 49 years were included in the cohort. Blood TCR repertoires of five healthy adults were deeply sequenced to estimate repertoire size and the extent of clonotype sharing between individuals. Libraries were prepared and TCR repertoires were sequenced by different laboratories using diverse techniques, in order to increase sequencing depth and limit assay-specific biases. Per donor, leukapheresis produced somewhere between about 0.85 and 8.9 billion PBMCs.

Findings and caveats that apply to the study as a whole: Sampling was restricted to blood, and TCR repertoires in tissue are likely to differ from TCR repertoires in blood. Based on pairwise subsampling, the degree of clonotype sharing among donors was expected to be affected by sequencing depth. The small number of donors limited the genetic and exposure-history diversity represented.

Healthy HIV-negative adults with no recently reported acute infections or vaccinations were included as donors. Only Caucasian adults living in Nashville, Tennessee, USA were represented among the donors. For unsorted samples, approximately 81 million PBMCs were counted, and genomic DNA was extracted using the QIAamp DNA Blood Mini kit. After blood collection by leukapheresis, PBMCs were isolated using Ficoll-Histopaque density gradient centrifugation and then cryopreserved in the vapor phase of liquid nitrogen. Using the deep immunoSEQ assay, TCR CDR3 regions were amplified from genomic DNA by multiplex PCR. For each cell subset, the extracted genomic DNA was distributed evenly across all wells of several immunoSEQ 96-well plates, and each plate served as one replicate. Each replicate PCR for unsorted PBMC received 300 to 350 ng genomic DNA, equal to approximately 29,000 T cell genomes. Ten immunoSEQ deep assay plates were used to sequence unsorted PBMC genomic DNA. Purified libraries were measured with a Qubit 3.0 fluorometer, size-checked on a Bioanalyzer 2100, and measured again with the KAPA Library Quantification kit. Every immunoSEQ 96-well plate was sequenced on a separate single-read 150-cycle Illumina NextSeq 550 flow cell. The original pipeline was this. Because only junctional sequences without quality scores were contained in the immunoSEQ output, filtering matching that applied to full-length reads could not be performed. To assign V/J genes and CDR3, sequences were annotated against IMGT germline references using PyIR, a Python wrapper for IgBLAST v1.9. Any read was removed if the V/J assignment was weak (E-value above 1e-6), the CDR3 was missing, or the read contained stop codons, out-of-frame junctions, or ambiguous translated residues. V3J clonotypes were defined as sequences sharing an identical inferred V gene, J gene, and CDR3 amino acid sequence. The percentage overlap between two repertoires was calculated by dividing the number of shared unique clonotypes by the size of the smaller repertoire. Three approaches were used to assess repertoire richness: RTK rarefaction, the Chao1 estimator, and Recon v2.1 estimates of unobserved clonotypes. TCRdb re-hosts the immuneACCESS table, in-frame sequences only. Its copies lack some clones; in the studies checked, an unresolved V gene accounts for under half of them, and the cause for the rest is not known. That table is the source of V, J and clone size, and D and trimming were worked out from the DNA. The sample data list under 600,000 clones, and around three quarters of these were observed just once. The ten largest make up 12% of the sample.

This receptor was taken from a woman in her thirties or forties in good health. Some clones in this sample may be carry-over from other donors' samples. Specimen: PBMCs.

In nucleotides, the sequence is TGTGCCAGTAGTATTAACCTTGAGCAGTTCTTC. The encoded protein is CASSINLEQFF. In this chain, TRBV19 is recombined with TRBJ2-1; no D segment can be confidently identified. At the junction V is shortened by 3 bases and J by 9 bases, with 6 bases in between. Measured from the cysteine to the phenylalanine, the CDR3 is 11 residues long. CDR3 DNA is the only sequence kept; it has 33 bases, read in frame from the first base. CDR1 and CDR2, looked up from the germline V gene (reference sequence), are LNHDA and SQIVND.